This T cell receptor beta chain stems from a study of shared clonotypes between healthy human individuals. In the study overall: The plates for each donor numbered three CD4 naive, three CD4 memory, two CD8 naive and one CD8 memory.

Authors' processing steps: ImmunoSEQ yielded junction-only sequences lacking quality scores, so filtering differed. Generated by immunoSEQ multiplex PCR, the TCRdb table keeps only in-frame clones and is missing some. The V and J calls and clone size were taken over from that table, and D and trimming were inferred from the DNA. Among about 1.1 million clones listed, about 72% were seen once. The study drew all its donors from Caucasian adults living in Nashville, Tennessee. The CDR3 is 15 residues long. Trimming cost V 2 bases and J 5 bases; bases outside gene matches: 5. Germline-derived CDR1 and CDR2 are MNHEY and SMNVEV (reference sequence).

The clonotype comes from a man aged 18-30 years in good health. Some clones in this sample may be carry-over from other donors' samples. This chain uses TRBV27 with TRBJ2-7, with TRBD2 matching over 11 bases. The sample comprised memory CD4+ T cells from PBMCs. The subset: CD45RA-negative fraction. CDR3 nucleotides: TGTGCCAGCAGTTTACTAGCGGGAGGAATCCACGAGCAGTACTTC. Translated, it gives CASSLLAGGIHEQYF.